The clone carrying this T cell receptor (beta chain) was detected a few times. Compared with germline, one end of the junction differs, possibly owing to a read error. Before treatment, baseline tumor tissue was collected for sequencing. This specimen belongs to a study of circulating tumor DNA in untreated peripheral T-cell lymphoma. Profiled with immunoSEQ multiplex PCR; TCRdb holds only in-frame clones, not every one. The data show over 7,000 clones, approximately 76% seen once. Germline values: CDR1 MNHGY, CDR2 SAAAGT. The length of the CDR3 is 13 residues. The sample comprised tumor tissue. This receptor was taken from a human donor with peripheral T-cell lymphoma. The chain has TRBV6-8 and TRBJ2-2, with no clear D. CDR3 nucleotides: TGTGCCAGCAGTGACTCACCCACCGGGGAGCTGTTTTTT. Its translation: CASSDSPTGELFF.